The T cell receptor (beta chain) under discussion was sequenced for a study of blood T cell repertoires in COVID-19. The CDR3 has 15 residues. CDR1 is SGDLS, CDR2 YYNGEE, per germline. Losses at the gene ends were 4 bases for V and 1 base for J; bases not matched to a gene: 6. How the authors handled the data: Reference gene primers were amplified, and this amplification served to estimate nucleated cell counts. TCRdb's table, derived via immunoSEQ multiplex PCR, lists solely in-frame clones and lacks some. V and J calls and clone size are as listed in that table; D and trimming were resolved from the DNA. The sample includes a few hundred thousand clones, roughly 89% of them seen just once.

The source is a woman younger than 45 with active or convalescent COVID-19. The gene calls are TRBV9 and TRBJ2-5; 8 nucleotides line up with TRBD2. Specimen: peripheral blood. The CDR3 protein is CASSYLAGPQETQYF. The DNA of the CDR3 is TGTGCCAGCAGCTACCTAGCGGGTCCCCAAGAGACCCAGTACTTC.